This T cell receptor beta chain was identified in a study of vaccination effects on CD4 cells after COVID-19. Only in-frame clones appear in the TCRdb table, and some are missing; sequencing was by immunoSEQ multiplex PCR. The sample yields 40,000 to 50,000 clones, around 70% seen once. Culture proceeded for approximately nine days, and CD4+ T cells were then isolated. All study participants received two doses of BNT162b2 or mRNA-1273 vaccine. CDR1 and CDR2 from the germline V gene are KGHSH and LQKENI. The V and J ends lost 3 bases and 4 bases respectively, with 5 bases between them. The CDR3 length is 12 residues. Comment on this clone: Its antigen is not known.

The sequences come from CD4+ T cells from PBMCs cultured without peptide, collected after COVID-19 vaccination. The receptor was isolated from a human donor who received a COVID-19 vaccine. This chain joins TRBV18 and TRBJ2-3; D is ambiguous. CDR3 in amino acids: CASSPPADTQYF. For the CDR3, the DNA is TGTGCCAGCTCACCCCCGGCAGATACGCAGTATTTT.